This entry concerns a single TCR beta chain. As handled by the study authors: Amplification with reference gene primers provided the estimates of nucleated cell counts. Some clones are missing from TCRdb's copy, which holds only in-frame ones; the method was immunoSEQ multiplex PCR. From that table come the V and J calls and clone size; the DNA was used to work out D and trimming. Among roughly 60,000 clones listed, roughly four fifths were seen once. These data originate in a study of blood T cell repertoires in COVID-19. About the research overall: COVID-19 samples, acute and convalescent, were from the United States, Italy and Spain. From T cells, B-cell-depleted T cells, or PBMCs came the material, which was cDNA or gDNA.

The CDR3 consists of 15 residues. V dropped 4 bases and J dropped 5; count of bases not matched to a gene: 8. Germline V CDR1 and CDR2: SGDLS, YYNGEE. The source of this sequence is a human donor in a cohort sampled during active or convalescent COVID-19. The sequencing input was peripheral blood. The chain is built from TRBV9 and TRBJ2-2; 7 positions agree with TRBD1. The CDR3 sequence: CASSPPGQITGELFF. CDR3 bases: TGTGCCAGCAGCCCCCCGGGACAGATTACCGGGGAGCTGTTTTTT. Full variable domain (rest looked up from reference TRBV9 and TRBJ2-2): DSGVTQTPKHLITATGQRVTLRCSPRSGDLSVYWYQQSLDQGLQFLIQYYNGEERAKGNILERFSAQQFPDLHSELNLSSLELGDSALYFCASSPPGQITGELFFGEGSRLTVL.